This TCR beta chain was identified in a study of molecular identifiers for immune sequencing clone quantification. Study information: Replicate RNA from roughly 21,000 or 96,000 naive CD8 T cells formed five aliquots; four were sequenced. Study findings and constraints: Underestimation of highly expanded clone sizes could arise where identical TCR molecules share a barcode. Over 99% of CMV-specific effector molecules, but under 1% of naive ones, were in clones above 20 copies.

One entry per CDR3 protein results from TCRdb running MiXCR on the PCR reads. The data contain some 320,000 distinct CDR3 sequences, about a fifth of them singletons. This clonotype was seen at least ten times. The antigen remains undetermined. A CD8+CD4-CCR7+CD45RA+ gate was used to sort naive CD8 T cells. This CDR3 has 14 amino acids. The V end lost 3 bases, the J end lost 3 bases, and 12 bases lay between the germline ends. The V gene's germline CDR1 is SGHDN and CDR2 FVKESK. The chain joins TRBV14 to TRBJ2-7, with a possible D match to TRBD2 (5 bases). Specimen: naive CD8+ T cells from blood, with Jurkat cell RNA spiked in. Regarding subset: FACS-sorted CD8+CD4-CCR7+CD45RA+ naive T cells. This clonotype was obtained from a human donor in good health. Some libraries in this study had Jurkat cell RNA spiked in. Here the CDR3 DNA reads TGTGCCAGCAGCCACCACCCGGCGGGCTACGAGCAGTACTTC. Amino acids: CASSHHPAGYEQYF.